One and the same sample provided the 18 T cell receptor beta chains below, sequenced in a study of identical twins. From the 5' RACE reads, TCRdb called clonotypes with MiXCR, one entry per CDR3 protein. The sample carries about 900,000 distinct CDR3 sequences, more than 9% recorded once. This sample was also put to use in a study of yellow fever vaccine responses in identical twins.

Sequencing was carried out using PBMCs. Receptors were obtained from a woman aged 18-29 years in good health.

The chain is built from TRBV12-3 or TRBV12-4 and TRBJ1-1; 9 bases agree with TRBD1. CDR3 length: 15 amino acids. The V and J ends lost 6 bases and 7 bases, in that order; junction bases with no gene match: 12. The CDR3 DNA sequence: TGTGCCAGCAGCTCGCCGGGGACAGGGATAATTGAAGCTTTCTTT. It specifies CASSSPGTGIIEAFF.

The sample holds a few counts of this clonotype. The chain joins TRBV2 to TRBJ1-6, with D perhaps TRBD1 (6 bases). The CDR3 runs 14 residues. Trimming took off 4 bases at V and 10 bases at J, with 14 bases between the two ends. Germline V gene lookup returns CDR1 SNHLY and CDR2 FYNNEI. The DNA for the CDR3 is TGTGCCAGCAGTGCACAGGGATCGGGATCACCCCTCCACTTT. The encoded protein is CASSAQGSGSPLHF.

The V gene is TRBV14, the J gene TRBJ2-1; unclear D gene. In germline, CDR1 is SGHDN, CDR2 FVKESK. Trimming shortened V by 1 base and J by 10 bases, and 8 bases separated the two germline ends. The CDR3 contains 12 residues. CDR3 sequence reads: CASSQVGLEQFF. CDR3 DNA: TGTGCCAGCAGCCAAGTCGGTCTGGAGCAGTTCTTC.

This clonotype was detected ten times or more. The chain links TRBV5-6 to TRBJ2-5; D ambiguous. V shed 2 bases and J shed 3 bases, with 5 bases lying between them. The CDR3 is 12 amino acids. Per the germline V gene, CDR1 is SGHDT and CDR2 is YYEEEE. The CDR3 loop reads CASSFTEETQYF. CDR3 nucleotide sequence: TGTGCCAGCAGCTTTACAGAAGAGACCCAGTACTTC. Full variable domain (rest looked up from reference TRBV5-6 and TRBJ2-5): DAGVTQSPTHLIKTRGQQVTLRCSPKSGHDTVSWYQQALGQGPQFIFQYYEEEERQRGNFPDRFSGHQFPNYSSELNVNALLLGDSALYLCASSFTEETQYFGPGTRLLVL.

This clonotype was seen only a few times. The DNA for the CDR3 is TGCGCCAGCAGCCCGGCATCGGGAACCAAAAACATTCAGTACTTC. Translated: CASSPASGTKNIQYF. The chain uses TRBV5-1 and TRBJ2-4, with TRBD2 as a possible D gene (5 bases). Trimming shortened V by 4 bases and J by 2 bases, and 13 bases separated the two germline ends. This CDR3 is built from 15 residues. Germline V gene sequence: CDR1 SGHRS, CDR2 YFSETQ.

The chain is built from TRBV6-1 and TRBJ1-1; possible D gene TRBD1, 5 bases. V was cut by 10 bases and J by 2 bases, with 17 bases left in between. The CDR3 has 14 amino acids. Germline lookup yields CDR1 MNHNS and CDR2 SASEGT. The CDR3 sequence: CATRDGAINTEAFF. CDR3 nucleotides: TGTGCCACCAGGGACGGTGCAATAAACACTGAAGCTTTCTTT.

CDR3 nucleotide sequence: TGTGCCAGCAGCTCCCCGGGACAGCCCTTTGAGCAGTACTTC. As protein: CASSSPGQPFEQYF. The V call is TRBV11-3, the J call TRBJ2-7; 7 nucleotides line up with TRBD1. V lost 4 bases to trimming and J lost 7 bases; unmatched junction nucleotides: 10. This CDR3 comprises 14 residues. The germline V gene encodes CDR1 SGHNT and CDR2 YENEEA. Combining the CDR3 with reference TRBV11-3 and TRBJ2-7 gives the whole variable domain EAGVVQSPRYKIIEKKQPVAFWCNPISGHNTLYWYLQNLGQGPELLIRYENEEAVDDSQLPKDRFSAERLKGVDSTLKIQPAELGDSAVYLCASSSPGQPFEQYFGPGTRLTVT.

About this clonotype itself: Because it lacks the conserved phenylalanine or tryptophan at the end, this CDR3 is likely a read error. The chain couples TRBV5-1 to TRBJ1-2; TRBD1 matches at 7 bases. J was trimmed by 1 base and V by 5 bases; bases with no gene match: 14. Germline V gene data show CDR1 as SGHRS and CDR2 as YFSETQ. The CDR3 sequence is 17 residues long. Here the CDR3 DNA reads TGCGCCAGCAGGCCAGCTACCGGGACAGCAAGTAACTATGGCTACACCATC. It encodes CASRPATGTASNYGYTI.

CDR3 sequence (DNA): TGCGCCAGCACAGGCGGCGACAGGGTTTTAACTTCACCCCTCCACTTT. As protein: CASTGGDRVLTSPLHF. The chain has TRBV5-1 and TRBJ1-6; 7 bases map to TRBD1. Germline V gene lookup returns CDR1 SGHRS and CDR2 YFSETQ. V lost 6 bases to trimming and J lost 9 bases; unmatched junction nucleotides: 15. The CDR3 has 16 residues.

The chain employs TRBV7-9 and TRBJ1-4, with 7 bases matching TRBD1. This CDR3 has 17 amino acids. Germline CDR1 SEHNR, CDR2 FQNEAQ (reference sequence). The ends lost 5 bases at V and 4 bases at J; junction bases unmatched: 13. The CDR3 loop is CASSGLGQTSGNEKLFF. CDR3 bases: TGTGCCAGCAGCGGATTGGGACAGACTTCGGGTAATGAAAAACTGTTTTTT.

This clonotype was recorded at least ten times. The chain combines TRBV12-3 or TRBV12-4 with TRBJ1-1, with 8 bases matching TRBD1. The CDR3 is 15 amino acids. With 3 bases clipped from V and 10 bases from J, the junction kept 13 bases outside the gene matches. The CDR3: CASSFTSTNRGRAFF. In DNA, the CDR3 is TGTGCCAGCAGTTTTACATCCACAAACAGGGGGAGAGCTTTCTTT.

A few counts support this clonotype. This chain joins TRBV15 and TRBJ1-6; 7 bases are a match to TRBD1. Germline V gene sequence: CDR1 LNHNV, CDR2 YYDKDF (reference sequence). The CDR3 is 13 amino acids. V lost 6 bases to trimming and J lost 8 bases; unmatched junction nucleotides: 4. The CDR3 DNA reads TGTGCCACCAGGAGGGACAGCTATTCACCCCTCCACTTT. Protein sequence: CATRRDSYSPLHF.

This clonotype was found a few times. The CDR3 DNA reads as TGTGCCACCAGTGACGGGGGCGAGCAGTACTTC. It is translated as CATSDGGEQYF. The chain couples TRBV24-1 to TRBJ2-7; D might be TRBD2 (6 bases). The germline V gene has CDR1 KGHDR and CDR2 SFDVKD. The CDR3 extends over 11 amino acids. The ends were cut back, 4 bases at V and 6 bases at J, with 6 bases in the middle.

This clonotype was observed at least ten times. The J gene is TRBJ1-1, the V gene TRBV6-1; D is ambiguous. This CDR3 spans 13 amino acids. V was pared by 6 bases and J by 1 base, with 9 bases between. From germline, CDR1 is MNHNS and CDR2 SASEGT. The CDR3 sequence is CASSLNKNTEAFF. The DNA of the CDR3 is TGTGCCAGCAGCCTAAACAAGAACACTGAAGCTTTCTTT.

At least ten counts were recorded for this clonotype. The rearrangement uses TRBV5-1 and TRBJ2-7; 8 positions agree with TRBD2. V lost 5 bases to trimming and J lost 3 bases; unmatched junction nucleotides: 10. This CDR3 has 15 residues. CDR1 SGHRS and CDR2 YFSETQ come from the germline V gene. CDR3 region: CASRTISGSVYEQYF. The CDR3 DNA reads TGCGCCAGCAGGACTATCAGCGGGAGTGTCTACGAGCAGTACTTC.

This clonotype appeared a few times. CDR3 coding DNA: TGTGCCAGCAGCCCTAGCGGGGGGAGATTCGAGCAGTACGTC. Encoded protein: CASSPSGGRFEQYV. J is TRBJ2-7 and V is TRBV5-6, with 11 nucleotides matching TRBD2. CDR1 and CDR2 from the germline V gene are SGHDT and YYEEEE. V was clipped by 4 bases and J by 6 bases; unmatched bases: 6. The CDR3 covers 14 residues.

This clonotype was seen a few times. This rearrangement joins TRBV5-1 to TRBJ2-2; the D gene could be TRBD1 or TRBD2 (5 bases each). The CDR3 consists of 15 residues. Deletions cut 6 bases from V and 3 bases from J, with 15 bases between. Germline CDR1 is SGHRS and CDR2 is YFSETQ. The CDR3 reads CASNRWGSDTGELFF. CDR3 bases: TGCGCCAGCAATCGTTGGGGGAGTGACACCGGGGAGCTGTTTTTT.

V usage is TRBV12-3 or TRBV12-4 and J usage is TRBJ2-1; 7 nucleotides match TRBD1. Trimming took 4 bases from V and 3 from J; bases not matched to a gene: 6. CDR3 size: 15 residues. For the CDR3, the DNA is TGTGCCAGCAGTTCTCCGGGACAGAACTACAATGAGCAGTTCTTC. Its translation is CASSSPGQNYNEQFF.